This T cell receptor beta chain was sequenced for a study of cytomegalovirus exposure and HLA in healthy donors (dated by TCRdb to the late 2010s). About the investigation overall: According to an earlier analysis of a few hundred of the donors, 200 million or so T cells yielded 117 million unique TCR beta sequences and about 300 Gb of sequence data. About 280 gigabases of sequencing data and 75 million to 85 million unique TCR sequences made up an early release that covered about 640 HLA-typed donors. The genetic ancestry cluster associated with self-reported Caucasian donors included 65% to 90% of the roughly 410 genotyped donors. The study aimed to test whether cataloging public T cell receptors could reveal signatures of past pathogen exposure. The T cell repertoires of some 670 subjects were profiled by immunosequencing and related to cytomegalovirus serostatus. Along with the roughly 670-subject first cohort, a separate validation cohort of over 90 different subjects was used. To predict cytomegalovirus infection status, the study combined high-throughput TCR immunosequencing, statistical association of individual TCRs with disease status, and machine learning. A later analysis re-examined previously published TCR beta repertoires from just over 650 donors and added high-resolution HLA genotyping to investigate patterns of TCR occurrence. The later analysis used no new phenotypic data to find candidate immune exposures, relying instead on TCR beta sequences and their occurrence across donors. To decide whether each TCR beta V gene segment behaved as functional or pseudogenic, an earlier analysis of several hundred of the donors relied on high-throughput TCR beta sequencing. Alongside the repertoire data, information on donor age, sex, ethnicity and CMV serostatus was compiled. In a later genetic analysis, genome-wide SNP genotypes for about 60% of the 666 donors were used, and that subset was treated as a discovery cohort. All discovery cohort repertoires had been generated on a single sequencing platform. HLA typing included class I and class II loci at four-digit resolution. Typing coverage varied by locus: 629-630 donors for A, B, C, DRB1 and DQB1; approximately 500 for DQA1; more than 600 for DPA1; 400 to 480 for DPB1. About five DR-DQ haplotypes were treated as single units for association and clustering because of strong linkage in the cohort. On average, around 200,000 unique TCR beta nucleotide sequences were sequenced per donor among roughly 430 genotyped donors of the cohort, with roughly 18% of those sequences being non-productive. What the research found in general, with its limitations: Correlated functional status among segregating V segments might reflect linkage disequilibrium, but an unknown experimental factor could not be ruled out. Because counts were too low, more than 15 rarely observed V segments, including chromosome 9 orphons, were left out of the earlier analysis of 587 of the donors. In a later analysis, most CMV-associated TCR beta chains were found to appear HLA-restricted, with HLA associations seemingly driven largely by CMV exposure. Across donors, most TCR sequences were observed very rarely, whereas some public TCRs were present in many individuals. The authors suggested that the approach could potentially be extended to other disease states and immunological phenotypes. At a false discovery rate of 0.05, a later analysis linked about 17,000 TCR beta sequences to specific HLA alleles. The study gave a list of about 170 TCR beta chains associated with cytomegalovirus. A later genetic analysis associated a missense DCLRE1C variant with V-gene and J-gene trimming of TCR beta chains, and an independent cohort replicated the association. The 87-base-pair reads could not distinguish some IMGT-functional V segments, including TRBV6-2 and TRBV6-3, so those segments were excluded. The classifier was reported to diagnose cytomegalovirus status with high specificity and sensitivity in both the original cohort and the validation cohort. According to a later analysis, parvovirus B19, influenza, CMV and Epstein-Barr virus appeared linked to several top co-occurrence clusters. In an earlier analysis of approximately 590 of the donors, most TCR beta V segments appeared in productive rearrangements about 90% or about 30% of the time, broadly matching IMGT annotations. In a later analysis, TCR association rates were found to vary across HLA loci, with the most associated TCRs seen for DRB1 alleles and the fewest for HLA-C alleles. Strong co-occurrence of HLA alleles, especially DR and DQ, made assigning TCR associations to individual alleles difficult. In a later analysis, HLA-associated TCR beta chains were found to be more clonally expanded and to have lower generation probabilities than equally common non-associated chains. A later genetic analysis reported fewer N-insertions in productive TCRs among donors in an Asian-associated ancestry cluster than the 666-donor mean. A few of the identified cytomegalovirus-associated TCR beta chains were confirmed in vitro to be specific for cytomegalovirus antigens. A further reported finding was that TCR beta sequences accurately predicted the HLA-A and HLA-B alleles for most subjects in the first cohort. A cluster of highly shared sequence variants was judged likely to be a technical artifact of the sequencing pipeline. In this cohort, only TCR beta chains were sequenced, and detectable features were limited by the absence of alpha or paired-chain data. Immune exposure information for the cohort was limited to CMV serostatus. Because some donors lacked HLA typing at each locus, the association tests relied only on the typed subset. Roughly uniform sequencing depth across donors was assumed in presence/absence analyses, although this assumption may not hold.

Turning to this clone: There is no known antigen for this receptor. Base qualities are missing; no much larger clone stands one base away.

CDR1 ENHRY and CDR2 SYGVKD are derived from the germline V gene. V and J lose 6 bases and 1 base, and a span of 13 bases separates them. The CDR3 numbers 14 residues from cysteine through phenylalanine. Of the read, only the CDR3 DNA is kept; its 42 bases are in frame from base 1. The cohort was made up of approximately 670 healthy bone marrow donors. At the time of sampling, all cohort members were nominally healthy, though unrecorded immune exposures were likely present. The donor tested CMV seronegative, placing the donor among the 300 to 450 seronegative members of the cohort. A peripheral blood sample was collected from each donor, and TCR beta sequencing was performed on peripheral blood mononuclear cells. The Qiagen DNeasy Blood Extraction Kit was used to extract genomic DNA from the blood cell samples. Library creation used the immunoSEQ multiplex PCR assay. For the multiplex PCR, a mixture combining 60 forward primers for TCR Vbeta segments and 13 reverse primers for TCR Jbeta segments was used. The CDR3 region of rearranged TCR beta genes was amplified from genomic DNA by a multiplex PCR assay. The amplified TCR beta libraries were sequenced on the Illumina HiSeq System as 87-base-pair reads. In the original analysis: Across the 700 or so repertoires, a later analysis counted approximately 83 million unique TCR beta chains, 9.5 million to 13 million of which were shared by at least two donors. Raw reads were error-corrected and collapsed into unique sequences by a nearest-neighbor algorithm in which closely related sequences were merged to remove PCR and sequencing errors. CDR3 sequences were aligned to IMGT reference sequences to assign V, D and J gene segments. Each retained sequence needed at least a six-nucleotide match to both a V gene segment and a J gene segment. A rearrangement counted as productive if the CDR3 had no stop codons and remained in frame with V and J, and every other rearrangement counted as non-productive. CDR3 was defined according to IMGT convention as the region running from the second conserved V-encoded cysteine to the conserved J-encoded phenylalanine. In an earlier analysis of around 540 of the donors, sequences lacking an unambiguous match to a single V gene segment were excluded. In an earlier analysis of almost 600 of the donors, a V segment was called functional when productive rearrangements were above 56.7%, and segregating when the standard deviation between donors exceeded 5%. A statistical classification framework was built for diagnosing cytomegalovirus status from the catalog of TCR beta chain sequences. V and J gene assignment, in a later analysis, came from comparing TCR nucleotide sequences with IMGT/GENE-DB human TR gene sequences. The TCRdist pipeline was used in a later analysis to assign CDR3 sequences and most-parsimonious VDJ recombination scenarios. In a later analysis, each TCR beta chain was defined by its CDR3 amino acid sequence together with its V-gene family, and reads without a unique V-gene family were excluded. To address suspected cross-contamination and a sequencing artifact, a later analysis removed approximately 600 highly shared, low-generation-probability nucleotide sequences. In a later analysis, a clonal expansion index was calculated for each public chain from normalized within-repertoire ranks of inferred template counts. A later analysis computed generation probabilities with a VDJ recombination model fitted to out-of-frame rearrangements, and checked the results against IGoR. Hypergeometric tests were used in a later analysis to score TCR-TCR, TCR-HLA and TCR-CMV co-occurrence, with a repertoire-size bias correction applied to the TCR pairs. False discovery rates were estimated in a later analysis by permuting HLA or CMV assignments 20 times. In a later analysis, co-occurring TCRs were grouped using DBSCAN, with TCRdist sequence similarity added in when clustering inside HLA-allele-positive subsets. Co-occurrence clustering excluded repertoires with fewer than 30,000 or more than 120,000 public chains, plus five with anomalous nucleotide sharing. In its TCRdb copy, this immuneACCESS table keeps in-frame sequences only and misses some clones. Where compared with another copy, unresolved V genes explain less than half of these, and the others have no known cause. V, J and clone size reflect that table, while D and trimming were determined from the DNA. The sample table records around 220,000 clones; approximately 83% of these occur just once. The top ten constitute 1.4% of the sample.

The sample consisted of PBMCs. This sequence was found in a girl aged 5-17 years in good health and CMV-seronegative. The chain is made from TRBV10-3 and TRBJ2-7; TRBD1 could be the D gene, as 5 bases match. At the DNA level, the sequence is TGTGCCATCAGAGGGGTTACGGCATCCTACGAGCAGTACTTC. The resulting protein is CAIRGVTASYEQYF.